This is a list of T cell receptor beta chains from one sample in a study of tumor and adjacent non-tumor tissue in lung cancer. One entry per CDR3 protein results from TCRdb running MiXCR on the multiplex PCR reads. The table lists about 140,000 distinct CDR3 sequences, about 71% of them singletons. Sequenced: lung tumor tissue. These receptors were collected from a man in his sixties with small cell lung cancer. Each CDR3 is given with its conserved first and last residue. D genes are given only for firm matches. Some rows mark clone size as missing; the rest say once, few, many or name a class of expanded clone.

d_call: TRBD2; j_call: TRBJ2-1; v_call: TRBV28; clone_size: NA; cdr3_aa: CASSFWGTSGNEQLF; cdr3_nt: TGTGCCAGCAGTTTCTGGGGGACTAGCGGGAATGAGCAGCTCTTC
d_call: NA; j_call: TRBJ2-1; v_call: TRBV5-4; clone_size: NA; cdr3_aa: CASNLELAATYNERFF; cdr3_nt: TGTGCCAGCAACTTGGAACTGGCGGCAACCTACAATGAGCGGTTCTTC
d_call: TRBD2; j_call: TRBJ2-1; v_call: TRBV19; clone_size: NA; cdr3_aa: CASSSTSGSYNEQFF; cdr3_nt: TGTGCCAGTAGTTCTACTAGCGGCTCCTACAATGAGCAGTTCTTC
d_call: NA; j_call: TRBJ2-3; v_call: TRBV6-2/TRBV6-3; clone_size: NA; cdr3_aa: CASSDLGGHSYTQYF; cdr3_nt: TGTGCCAGCAGCGACCTCGGAGGGCACTCATATACGCAGTATTTT
d_call: TRBD1; j_call: TRBJ2-1; v_call: TRBV11-2; clone_size: NA; cdr3_aa: CASSLEGFATGGYLAEQIF; cdr3_nt: TGTGCCAGCAGCTTAGAGGGGTTTGCGACAGGGGGCTATTTGGCTGAGCAGATCTTC
d_call: NA; j_call: TRBJ2-7; v_call: TRBV11-3; clone_size: NA; cdr3_aa: CASSAETDSPHEQYF; cdr3_nt: TGTGCCAGCAGTGCCGAGACAGACAGTCCCCACGAGCAGTACTTC
d_call: NA; j_call: TRBJ2-1; v_call: TRBV20-1; clone_size: once; cdr3_aa: CSASGILLRDNEQFF; cdr3_nt: TGCAGTGCTAGTGGGATCCTTCTTAGGGATAATGAGCAGTTCTTC
d_call: TRBD1; j_call: TRBJ1-2; v_call: TRBV12-3/TRBV12-4; clone_size: NA; cdr3_aa: CASSTHQGANYGYAF; cdr3_nt: TGTGCCAGCAGTACGCACCAGGGGGCAAACTATGGCTACGCCTTC
d_call: TRBD1; j_call: TRBJ1-5; v_call: TRBV6-5; clone_size: many; cdr3_aa: CASRTGGSGGYQPQHF; cdr3_nt: TGTGCCAGCAGAACAGGGGGGAGCGGAGGCTATCAGCCCCAGCATTTT
d_call: TRBD2; j_call: TRBJ2-7; v_call: TRBV7-9; clone_size: NA; cdr3_aa: CASSVDLAGRLYEQYF; cdr3_nt: TGTGCCAGCAGCGTAGATCTAGCGGGAAGGTTGTACGAGCAGTACTTC
d_call: TRBD2; j_call: TRBJ2-1; v_call: TRBV20-1; clone_size: few; cdr3_aa: CSARDRTRAYEQFF; cdr3_nt: TGCAGTGCTAGAGATAGGACTAGGGCCTATGAGCAGTTCTTC
d_call: NA; j_call: TRBJ2-5; v_call: TRBV5-4; clone_size: NA; cdr3_aa: CASSLPGTQETKYF; cdr3_nt: TGTGCCAGCAGCTTGCCAGGGACACAAGAGACCAAGTACTTC
d_call: NA; j_call: TRBJ1-5; v_call: TRBV6-1; clone_size: NA; cdr3_aa: CASSVAGYSNQPQHF; cdr3_nt: TGTGCCAGCAGCGTGGCCGGTTATAGCAATCAGCCCCAGCATTTT
d_call: NA; j_call: TRBJ2-3; v_call: TRBV12-5; clone_size: many; cdr3_aa: CASGPRVPDTQYF; cdr3_nt: TGTGCTAGTGGTCCCCGGGTCCCCGATACGCAGTATTTT
d_call: TRBD1; j_call: TRBJ1-2; v_call: TRBV11-2; clone_size: NA; cdr3_aa: CVSSLDRGCSYTF; cdr3_nt: TGTGTCAGTAGCTTAGACAGGGGCTGTAGCTACACCTTC
d_call: NA; j_call: TRBJ2-2; v_call: TRBV11-2; clone_size: NA; cdr3_aa: CTSRRDFAGKLFF; cdr3_nt: TGTACCAGCAGACGGGACTTCGCCGGGAAGCTGTTTTTT
d_call: NA; j_call: TRBJ1-1; v_call: TRBV12-3/TRBV12-4; clone_size: NA; cdr3_aa: CASSRSPTVNTEAFF; cdr3_nt: TGTGCCAGCAGCCGATCCCCGACAGTAAACACTGAAGCTTTCTTT
d_call: NA; j_call: TRBJ1-1; v_call: TRBV12-3/TRBV12-4; clone_size: NA; cdr3_aa: CASSFKLQGRVYNEAFF; cdr3_nt: TGTGCCAGCAGTTTTAAGCTCCAGGGCAGGGTTTACAATGAAGCTTTCTTT
d_call: NA; j_call: TRBJ1-1; v_call: TRBV20-1; clone_size: many; cdr3_aa: CSARDRQRGTEAFF; cdr3_nt: TGCAGTGCTAGAGATCGGCAGCGGGGCACTGAAGCTTTCTTT
d_call: TRBD2; j_call: TRBJ2-3; v_call: TRBV24-1; clone_size: many; cdr3_aa: CATSKGGLAFGTDTQYF; cdr3_nt: TGTGCCACCAGTAAGGGAGGACTAGCGTTTGGCACAGATACGCAGTATTTT
d_call: NA; j_call: TRBJ2-1; v_call: TRBV5-5; clone_size: NA; cdr3_aa: CASSFAGTGRREQFF; cdr3_nt: TGTGCCAGCAGCTTTGCCGGGACTGGCAGGAGGGAGCAGTTCTTC
d_call: NA; j_call: TRBJ2-2; v_call: TRBV5-6; clone_size: few; cdr3_aa: CASSFLPGELFF; cdr3_nt: TGTGCCAGCAGCTTTCTGCCCGGGGAGCTGTTTTTT
d_call: NA; j_call: TRBJ1-2; v_call: TRBV10-2; clone_size: NA; cdr3_aa: CASKPRQNYGYTF; cdr3_nt: TGCGCCAGCAAACCGAGACAGAACTATGGCTACACCTTC
d_call: NA; j_call: TRBJ1-5; v_call: TRBV5-6; clone_size: NA; cdr3_aa: CASSGGRGNQPQHF; cdr3_nt: TGTGCCAGCAGCGGGGGTAGGGGCAATCAGCCCCAGCATTTT
d_call: TRBD1; j_call: TRBJ2-6; v_call: TRBV12-3/TRBV12-4; clone_size: NA; cdr3_aa: CASSSRTGNVISGANVLTF; cdr3_nt: TGTGCCAGCAGCTCCCGGACAGGGAATGTCATCTCTGGGGCCAACGTCCTGACCTTC
d_call: TRBD1; j_call: TRBJ1-5; v_call: TRBV28; clone_size: NA; cdr3_aa: CASSSHGQGSNQPQHF; cdr3_nt: TGTGCCAGCAGCTCCCACGGACAGGGCTCGAATCAGCCCCAGCATTTT
d_call: NA; j_call: TRBJ1-6; v_call: TRBV28; clone_size: many; cdr3_aa: CASSYEGASPLHF; cdr3_nt: TGTGCCAGCAGTTATGAGGGCGCCTCACCCCTCCACTTT
d_call: NA; j_call: TRBJ2-7; v_call: TRBV11-1; clone_size: NA; cdr3_aa: CANSPGQLYEQYF; cdr3_nt: TGTGCCAACAGCCCCGGACAGCTCTACGAGCAGTACTTC
d_call: TRBD2; j_call: TRBJ2-5; v_call: TRBV20-1; clone_size: NA; cdr3_aa: CIALGLARETQYF; cdr3_nt: TGCATTGCCCTGGGACTAGCTAGGGAGACCCAGTACTTC
d_call: NA; j_call: TRBJ1-5; v_call: TRBV12-3/TRBV12-4; clone_size: NA; cdr3_aa: CASSLDPEDQPQHF; cdr3_nt: TGTGCCAGCAGTCTAGATCCAGAGGATCAGCCCCAGCATTTT
d_call: NA; j_call: TRBJ2-3; v_call: TRBV11-2; clone_size: NA; cdr3_aa: CASSLGYWSYTQYF; cdr3_nt: TGTGCCAGCAGCTTGGGCTACTGGAGCTATACGCAGTATTTT
d_call: NA; j_call: TRBJ2-1; v_call: TRBV11-2; clone_size: NA; cdr3_aa: CASSPNAYLEEDKQFF; cdr3_nt: TGTGCCAGCAGCCCTAACGCCTATTTGGAGGAAGATAAGCAGTTCTTC
d_call: NA; j_call: TRBJ2-3; v_call: TRBV5-6; clone_size: few; cdr3_aa: CASSSRYTQYF; cdr3_nt: TGTGCCAGCAGCTCGCGGTATACGCAGTATTTT
d_call: TRBD1; j_call: TRBJ2-6; v_call: TRBV5-1; clone_size: NA; cdr3_aa: CASSLAGTGSSGANVLTF; cdr3_nt: TGCGCCAGCAGCTTGGCCGGGACAGGGAGCTCTGGGGCCAACGTCCTGACTTTC
d_call: NA; j_call: TRBJ1-5; v_call: TRBV4-1; clone_size: NA; cdr3_aa: CAGSWLKSNQLQHF; cdr3_nt: TGCGCCGGCAGTTGGCTAAAGAGCAATCAGCTCCAGCATTTT
d_call: NA; j_call: TRBJ1-5; v_call: TRBV28; clone_size: NA; cdr3_aa: CASTRGHYSNQPQHF; cdr3_nt: TGTGCCAGCACCCGAGGACATTATAGCAATCAGCCCCAGCATTTT
d_call: NA; j_call: TRBJ1-5; v_call: TRBV7-8; clone_size: NA; cdr3_aa: CASSLRGRRNHPQHF; cdr3_nt: TGTGCCAGCAGCTTACGGGGGCGTAGGAATCATCCCCAGCATTTT
d_call: TRBD2; j_call: TRBJ2-2; v_call: TRBV12-3/TRBV12-4; clone_size: NA; cdr3_aa: CASSLEVSVAGNTGELFF; cdr3_nt: TGTGCTAGCAGTTTAGAGGTGTCAGTAGCGGGGAACACCGGGGAGCTGTTTTTT
d_call: TRBD1; j_call: TRBJ2-1; v_call: TRBV5-1; clone_size: many; cdr3_aa: CASSLGATGGYNEQFF; cdr3_nt: TGCGCCAGCAGCTTGGGGGCGACAGGGGGCTACAATGAGCAGTTCTTC
d_call: TRBD2; j_call: TRBJ2-1; v_call: TRBV11-2; clone_size: medium-sized; cdr3_aa: CASSLGSGRAYQFF; cdr3_nt: TGTGCCAGCAGCTTAGGGAGCGGGAGGGCCTATCAGTTCTTC
d_call: NA; j_call: TRBJ1-1; v_call: TRBV30; clone_size: many; cdr3_aa: CAWSVGRMEFF; cdr3_nt: TGTGCCTGGAGTGTAGGTAGGATGGAATTTTTT
d_call: NA; j_call: TRBJ2-7; v_call: TRBV29-1; clone_size: NA; cdr3_aa: CGVVQTERRGVQYF; cdr3_nt: TGCGGCGTTGTTCAGACAGAGAGGAGAGGCGTGCAGTACTTC
d_call: NA; j_call: TRBJ2-6; v_call: TRBV4-2; clone_size: NA; cdr3_aa: CASSLRGGGANILTF; cdr3_nt: TGTGCCAGCAGCCTCAGGGGTGGTGGAGCCAACATCCTGACTTTC
d_call: TRBD1; j_call: TRBJ2-2; v_call: TRBV29-1; clone_size: NA; cdr3_aa: CSVGTGGGELIF; cdr3_nt: TGCAGCGTTGGGACAGGGGGAGGGGAGCTGATTTTT
d_call: TRBD2; j_call: TRBJ2-7; v_call: TRBV28; clone_size: NA; cdr3_aa: CASSSYRGLAYEEYF; cdr3_nt: TGTGCCAGCAGTTCCTACCGTGGACTAGCCTACGAGGAGTACTTC
d_call: TRBD1; j_call: TRBJ2-5; v_call: TRBV11-2; clone_size: NA; cdr3_aa: CASSYTGEHSETLYF; cdr3_nt: TGTGCCAGCAGCTATACAGGGGAACATAGTGAGACCCTGTACTTC
d_call: NA; j_call: TRBJ1-1; v_call: TRBV5-1; clone_size: NA; cdr3_aa: CASSRDRPNTEAFF; cdr3_nt: TGCGCGAGCAGCCGGGATAGACCCAACACTGAAGCTTTCTTT
d_call: NA; j_call: TRBJ2-5; v_call: TRBV11-2; clone_size: once; cdr3_aa: CASSSPPGETQNF; cdr3_nt: TGTGCCAGCAGCTCCCCGCCCGGGGAGACCCAGAACTTC
d_call: NA; j_call: TRBJ2-5; v_call: TRBV4-2; clone_size: NA; cdr3_aa: CASSLDPLIETQYF; cdr3_nt: TGTGCCAGCAGCCTGGACCCCCTCATAGAGACCCAGTACTTC
d_call: NA; j_call: TRBJ2-3; v_call: TRBV5-1; clone_size: many; cdr3_aa: CASSLGRDQRHYF; cdr3_nt: TGCGCCAGCAGCTTGGGCCGGGACCAGCGACATTATTTT
d_call: NA; j_call: TRBJ2-2; v_call: TRBV11-2; clone_size: NA; cdr3_aa: CASSSGTYTGELFF; cdr3_nt: TGCGCCAGCAGCTCCGGGACATACACCGGGGAGCTGTTTTTT
d_call: NA; j_call: TRBJ2-3; v_call: TRBV2; clone_size: NA; cdr3_aa: CVSSGRGSSYTDTQYF; cdr3_nt: TGTGTCAGCAGTGGTAGGGGCTCTAGCTACACAGATACGCAGTATTTT
d_call: NA; j_call: TRBJ2-5; v_call: TRBV11-2; clone_size: few; cdr3_aa: CPSSLTVTQEYF; cdr3_nt: TGTCCCAGCAGCCTAACCGTGACCCAAGAATACTTC
d_call: NA; j_call: TRBJ2-1; v_call: TRBV11-2; clone_size: NA; cdr3_aa: CASSFTVGSYNDQFF; cdr3_nt: TGTGCCAGCAGCTTCACAGTGGGCTCCTACAATGATCAGTTCTTC
d_call: TRBD1; j_call: TRBJ2-5; v_call: TRBV6-5; clone_size: many; cdr3_aa: CASRQGWQETQYF; cdr3_nt: TGTGCCAGCAGACAGGGGTGGCAAGAGACCCAGTACTTC
d_call: NA; j_call: TRBJ2-2; v_call: TRBV7-8; clone_size: NA; cdr3_aa: CASSLDPRGTGELLF; cdr3_nt: TGTGCCAGCAGCTTAGACCCAAGGGGTACCGGGGAGCTGCTTTTT
d_call: TRBD2; j_call: TRBJ2-7; v_call: TRBV30; clone_size: NA; cdr3_aa: CAWGFSSGRGEQYF; cdr3_nt: TGTGCCTGGGGTTTTTCGAGCGGGAGAGGCGAGCAGTACTTC